This T cell receptor (beta chain) is from a study of regulatory T cells in long-lasting Graves disease (dated by TCRdb to the early 2020s). Regarding the complete study: Patients with newly diagnosed Graves' disease had been on antithyroid drugs for under 3 months. Persistent Graves' disease patients were compared with newly diagnosed Graves' disease patients by peripheral blood TCR sequencing and RNA sequencing. A total of about 35 samples underwent TCR sequencing, from roughly 13 patients with persistent Graves' disease and approximately 20 patients with newly diagnosed Graves' disease. The study was registered as a clinical trial and conducted in China.

The time point label for this specimen denotes: newly diagnosed GD, antithyroid drugs for less than 3 months. RNA was extracted from PBMCs in TRIzol for both TCR sequencing and RNA sequencing. Graves' disease was diagnosed according to American Thyroid Association guidelines. Patients for the study were recruited at an endocrinology department in Xi'an, China. Each patient gave around 9 milliliters of peripheral blood, collected in an EDTA anticoagulant tube. Ficoll Paque Plus density gradient separation was used to isolate PBMCs, and no further T cell sorting was performed. An Agilent 2100 Bioanalyzer and agarose gel were used to check RNA quality, while a NanoDrop 2000 measured RNA concentration. Libraries were built with multiplex PCR. Sequencing was carried out with an Illumina HiSeq 4000. To build TCR beta libraries, CDR3 regions were amplified by Arm-PCR using iRepertoire HTBI primers. Gel purification was performed on PCR products prior to sequencing. The paper's data handling went like this. Across samples, some 62 TRBV and 14 TRBJ segments were identified and used for gene usage analysis of CDR3 amino acid clonotypes. COPE and FqMerger were used to merge the filtered high-quality paired reads into contigs. BLAST was used to align contigs to IMGT TRBV, TRBD and TRBJ reference genes, with CDR3 defined following IMGT. Highly expanded clones were defined as clonotypes with a frequency above 0.1%. Repertoire diversity was measured by Shannon entropy, and V-J evenness by the Gini coefficient. Public clonotypes were defined as clonotypes shared by more than one individual. In TCRdb, the public reads were trimmed at Q25 with fastp and aligned with MiXCR, with productive beta chains retained. Duplicate CDR3 protein sequences are folded into a single record with the most common DNA and genes. Here the V and J calls rest on TCRdb's processing, not on the authors' analysis. The sample records some 250,000 distinct CDR3 sequences, around 20% of which are singletons. The ten largest make up approximately 13% of the sample.

This clonotype was seen many times. The antigen it recognizes is unknown. No much larger clone exists at a distance of one base, and base qualities are not known. What the study reported, not specific to this receptor: Sequencing and analysis were limited to the TCR beta chain. Persistent patients shared more public clonotypes among themselves (over 2,500) than newly diagnosed patients did (about 1,000). Peripheral blood alone was examined, since thyroid tissue, which constituted the primary lesion, could not be accessed. As a limitation, the authors acknowledged that the small sample size may reduce accuracy. Compared with newly diagnosed patients, patients with persistent Graves' disease had lower TCR Shannon entropy and fewer highly expanded clones, which suggests clonal expansion.

The sequence was collected from a female donor with Graves disease. This specimen was peripheral blood mononuclear cells (PBMCs), taken at new diagnosis, from a patient treated with antithyroid drugs.

The CDR3 is CASSYSRPGGAEYGQFF. The DNA is as follows: TGTGCCAGCAGTTACTCGAGGCCAGGGGGCGCGGAATATGGGCAGTTCTTC. The rearrangement combines TRBV6-2 or TRBV6-3 with TRBJ2-1, and 8 junction bases match TRBD1. After removal of 0 bases from V and 12 bases from J, the junction retains 16 bases not matched to a gene. Including cysteine and phenylalanine, the CDR3 has 17 amino acids. Kept here is only the CDR3 DNA, which spans 51 bases and is read in frame from base 1. CDR1 MNHEY and CDR2 SVGEGT were looked up in the germline V gene.